The 15 T cell receptor beta chains below were found in one sample sequenced in a study of shared clonotypes between healthy human individuals. Using immunoSEQ multiplex PCR, the repertoire was profiled, and TCRdb retains in-frame clones only, with some absent. The table shows about 1 million clones, with approximately 70% occurring only once. The specimen sequenced was memory CD4+ T cells sorted from blood. Described subset: CD45RA-negative fraction. Receptor source: a man aged 18 to 29 in good health.

This clone has more than one count but fewer than ten. The genes are TRBV7-9 and TRBJ2-1, with 10 positions matching TRBD1. Germline CDR1 is SEHNR and CDR2 is FQNEAQ (reference sequence). The CDR3 contains 17 residues. V shed 5 bases, J shed 3 bases, and the junction held 10 bases outside the gene matches. CDR3 DNA: TGTGCCAGCAGCATCACGGAGGGACAGGGGCTCTACAATGAGCAGTTCTTC. The encoded protein is CASSITEGQGLYNEQFF.

The chain recombines TRBV30 with TRBJ1-1; D possibly corresponds to TRBD1 (5 bases). The CDR3 runs to 13 residues. CDR1 and CDR2 from the germline V gene are GTSNPN and SVGIG (reference sequence). Trimming left V 7 bases short and J 0 bases short, with 12 bases between. The CDR3 DNA is TGTGCCTATTCGGGGGATATGAACACTGAAGCTTTCTTT. Translated: CAYSGDMNTEAFF.

This clone has a handful of counts. The gene calls are TRBV5-5 and TRBJ1-1; tentative D call: TRBD1 (6 bases). The length of the CDR3 is 15 residues. The V gene lost 4 bases and the J gene lost 7 bases, with 20 bases spanning the gap. Germline V gene data show CDR1 as SGHKS and CDR2 as YYEKEE (reference sequence). The CDR3 DNA is TGTGCCAGCAGCCCTAGGACAGAGGTCAACGGTGAAGCTTTCTTT. Amino acid sequence: CASSPRTEVNGEAFF.

The gene calls are TRBV9 and TRBJ1-3, with D uncertain. The CDR3 covers 16 residues. The germline V gene encodes CDR1 SGDLS and CDR2 YYNGEE. V lost 0 bases, J lost 0 bases, and 10 bases lay in between. The CDR3 nucleotides read TGTGCCAGCAGCGTAGGAGGCAGGAACTCTGGAAACACCATATATTTT. Translating gives CASSVGGRNSGNTIYF.

This chain connects TRBV5-6 to TRBJ2-3, with D unresolved. V was shortened by 3 bases and J by 4 bases, with 12 bases between the two germline ends. Germline assignment: CDR1 SGHDT and CDR2 YYEEEE. This CDR3 is 14 amino acids long. The CDR3 coding sequence is TGTGCCAGCAGCTCCCTCTTCTCATCAGATACGCAGTATTTT. This encodes CASSSLFSSDTQYF.

The chain joins TRBV4-3 to TRBJ2-3; the match to TRBD2 covers 10 bases. The CDR3 is made up of 16 amino acids. CDR1 is LGHNA and CDR2 is YSLEER in the germline V gene. Losses at the gene ends were 0 bases for V and 1 base for J; bases not matched to a gene: 1. CDR3 nucleotide sequence: TGCGCCAGCAGCCAAGAGACTAGCGGGCGCACAGATACGCAGTATTTT. This gives the protein CASSQETSGRTDTQYF.

In DNA, the CDR3 is TGCGCCAGCAGCTTGGAGGGGGATGTCAATCAGCCCCAGCATTTT. It translates to CASSLEGDVNQPQHF. The chain links TRBV5-1 to TRBJ1-5; a weak D match, TRBD1 (6 bases). Germline CDR1 SGHRS, CDR2 YFSETQ. This CDR3 comprises 15 residues. The V end was cut by 0 bases, the J end by 3 bases, with 10 bases between. Full variable domain (missing parts from reference TRBV5-1 and TRBJ1-5): KAGVTQTPRYLIKTRGQQVTLSCSPISGHRSVSWYQQTPGQGLQFLFEYFSETQRNKGNFPGRFSGRQFSNSRSEMNVSTLELGDSALYLCASSLEGDVNQPQHFGDGTRLSIL.

Regarding this clone: A much larger clone differs from this one at a single base, so this may be a read error. CDR3 coding DNA: TGCGCCAGCAGCGATGGAGGGCCCTACGAGCAGTACTTC. Residues: CASSDGGPYEQYF. The rearrangement uses TRBV5-1 and TRBJ2-7; perhaps TRBD2 as D (6 bases). Between the trimmed V and J ends, which lost 4 bases and 2 bases, there was a span of 10 bases. Germline-derived CDR1 and CDR2 are SGHRS and YFSETQ. There are 13 residues in the CDR3.

The chain has TRBV4-2 and TRBJ2-3; a possible D gene is TRBD1 (5 bases). The CDR3 sequence is 12 residues long. Deletions cut 4 bases from V and 8 bases from J, with 10 bases between. Germline assignment: CDR1 LGHNA and CDR2 YNFKEQ. In DNA, the CDR3 is TGTGCCAGCAGCCCTGGGCAGGGTACGCAGTATTTT. Its protein product is CASSPGQGTQYF.

This clone appeared a single time. Other nucleotide sequences from this sample produce the same CDR3. This chain links TRBV7-2 with TRBJ2-7; 10 bases align to TRBD2. With V trimmed by 5 bases and J by 4 bases, 5 bases remained unmatched. Germline CDR1 reads SGHTA; CDR2 reads FQGNSA. The CDR3 has 14 residues. The CDR3 region has the DNA TGTGCCAGCAGCGTGAGCGGGGGGGCGTACGAGCAGTACTTC. This sequence encodes CASSVSGGAYEQYF.

The chain employs TRBV5-1 and TRBJ2-7; D is ambiguous. The germline V gene has CDR1 SGHRS and CDR2 YFSETQ. Trimming shortened V by 4 bases and J by 6 bases, and 17 bases separated the two germline ends. The CDR3 loop spans 14 amino acids. The CDR3 here is CASSPELVRTEQYF. CDR3 in DNA: TGCGCCAGCAGCCCGGAATTGGTACGAACCGAGCAGTACTTC.

The chain is built from TRBV19 and TRBJ2-1, with a possible D match to TRBD1 (6 bases). CDR1 and CDR2 (germline): LNHDA, SQIVND (reference sequence). CDR3 size: 16 residues. V was clipped by 8 bases and J by 0 bases, with 17 bases between them. CDR3 DNA sequence: TGTGCCAGTCAGTGGGGACACCGGAGCTCCTACAATGAGCAGTTCTTC. Its protein is CASQWGHRSSYNEQFF.

This chain connects TRBV14 to TRBJ2-1; 8 bases are shared with TRBD1. Looked up from germline, CDR1 is SGHDN and CDR2 is FVKESK. The ends lost 2 bases at V and 10 bases at J; junction bases unmatched: 13. CDR3 length: 16 amino acids. The CDR3 nucleotides are TGTGCCAGCAGCCAAAGTGGACAGGGTCCCTTGACGGAGCAGTTCTTC. Translation: CASSQSGQGPLTEQFF.

This clone showed up just a few times. This sample also contains other DNA sequences that code for the same CDR3. CDR3 residues: CASRTGTGGSDTQYF. The CDR3 nucleotides are TGTGCCAGCAGAACCGGGACAGGGGGCTCAGATACGCAGTATTTT. The V and J genes are TRBV6-1 and TRBJ2-3; 12 bases map to TRBD1. CDR1 and CDR2 (germline): MNHNS, SASEGT. V lost 6 bases, J lost 4 bases, and 5 bases stayed unmatched. The CDR3 sequence is 15 residues long.

V and J are TRBV7-9 and TRBJ1-4; no clear D gene. The ends were cut back, 1 base at V and 7 bases at J, with 13 bases in the middle. The CDR3 has 15 residues. Germline V gene data show CDR1 as SEHNR and CDR2 as FQNEAQ (reference sequence). Here the CDR3 DNA reads TGTGCCAGCAGCTTAGACGGGAACGCCGGTGAAAAACTGTTTTTT. Translation: CASSLDGNAGEKLFF.